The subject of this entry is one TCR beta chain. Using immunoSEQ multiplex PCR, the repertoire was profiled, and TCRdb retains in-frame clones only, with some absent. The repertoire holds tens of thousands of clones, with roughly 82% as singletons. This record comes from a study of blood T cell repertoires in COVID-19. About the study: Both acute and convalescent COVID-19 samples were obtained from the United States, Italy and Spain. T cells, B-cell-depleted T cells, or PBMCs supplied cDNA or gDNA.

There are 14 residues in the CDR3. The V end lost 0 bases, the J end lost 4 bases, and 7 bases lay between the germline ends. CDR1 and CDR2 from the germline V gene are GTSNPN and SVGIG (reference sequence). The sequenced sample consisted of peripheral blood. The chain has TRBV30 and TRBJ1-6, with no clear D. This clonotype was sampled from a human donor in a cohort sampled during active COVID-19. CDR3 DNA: TGTGCCTGGAGTGTACAGAGATATAATTCACCCCTCCACTTT. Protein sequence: CAWSVQRYNSPLHF.